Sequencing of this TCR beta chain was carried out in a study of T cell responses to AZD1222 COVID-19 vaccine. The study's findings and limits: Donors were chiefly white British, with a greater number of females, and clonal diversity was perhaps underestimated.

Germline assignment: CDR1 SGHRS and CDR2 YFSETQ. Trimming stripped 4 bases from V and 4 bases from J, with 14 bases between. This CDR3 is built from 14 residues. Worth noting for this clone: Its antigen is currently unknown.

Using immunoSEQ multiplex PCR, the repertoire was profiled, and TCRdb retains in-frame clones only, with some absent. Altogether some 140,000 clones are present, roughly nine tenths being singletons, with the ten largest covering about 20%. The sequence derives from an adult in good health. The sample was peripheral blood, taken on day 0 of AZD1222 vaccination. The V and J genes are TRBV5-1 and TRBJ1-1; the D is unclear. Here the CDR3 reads CASSVPGSATEAFF. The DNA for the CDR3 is TGCGCCAGCAGCGTCCCTGGGTCTGCCACTGAAGCTTTCTTT.